A single T cell receptor beta chain is shown here with its context. The germline V gene encodes CDR1 SGHRS and CDR2 YFSETQ. The CDR3 spans 15 residues. V was trimmed by 0 bases and J by 2 bases, leaving 12 bases between them. This entry belongs to a study of shared clonotypes between healthy human individuals. TCRdb's table, derived via immunoSEQ multiplex PCR, lists solely in-frame clones and lacks some. The sample yields approximately 1,500,000 clones, around 97% seen once. V gene TRBV5-1 combines with J gene TRBJ2-7; possible D gene TRBD2, 5 bases. The source is a man younger than 40 in good health. Sequencing input: naive CD4+ T cells sorted from blood. Indicated subset: CD45RA+ positively selected. The CDR3 spells CASSLVAGSTYEQYF. CDR3 coding DNA: TGCGCCAGCAGCTTGGTGGCGGGCTCCACCTACGAGCAGTACTTC. Variable domain in full (rest from reference TRBV5-1 and TRBJ2-7): KAGVTQTPRYLIKTRGQQVTLSCSPISGHRSVSWYQQTPGQGLQFLFEYFSETQRNKGNFPGRFSGRQFSNSRSEMNVSTLELGDSALYLCASSLVAGSTYEQYFGPGTRLTVT.